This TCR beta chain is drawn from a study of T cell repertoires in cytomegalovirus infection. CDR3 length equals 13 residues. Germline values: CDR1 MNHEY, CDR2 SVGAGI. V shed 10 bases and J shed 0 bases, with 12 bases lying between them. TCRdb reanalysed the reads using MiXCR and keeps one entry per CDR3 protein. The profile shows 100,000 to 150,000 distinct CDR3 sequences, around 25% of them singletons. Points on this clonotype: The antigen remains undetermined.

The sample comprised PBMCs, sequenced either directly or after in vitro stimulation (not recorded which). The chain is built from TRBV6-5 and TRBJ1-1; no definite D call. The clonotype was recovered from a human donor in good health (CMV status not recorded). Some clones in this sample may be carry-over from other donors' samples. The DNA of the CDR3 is TGTGCCACCTCTGGGGTCATGAACACTGAAGCTTTCTTT. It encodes CATSGVMNTEAFF.